The 26 T cell receptor beta chains given below trace back to one sample, sequenced in a study of T-cell memory formation after mild COVID-19. TCRdb processed the 5' RACE reads anew with MiXCR; each CDR3 protein has one entry. The sample yields 300,000 to 400,000 distinct CDR3 sequences, approximately 12% seen once. The specimen sequenced was PBMCs or a T cell subset sorted from them (not recorded which). These TCRs come from a young man who had mild COVID-19 (a few samples of this study predate the infection). Cell type and time point are not known.

This clonotype was recorded many times. The chain links TRBV7-2 to TRBJ2-1; TRBD2 agrees at 7 bases. Germline loops: CDR1 SGHTA, CDR2 FQGNSA. Trimming cost V 7 bases and J 4 bases; bases outside gene matches: 10. The CDR3 covers 15 residues. The CDR3 nucleotides read TGTGCCAGCATCGAGGGGTCAGCGGGGTACAATGAGCAGTTCTTC. Translating it yields CASIEGSAGYNEQFF.

V usage is TRBV7-9 and J usage is TRBJ2-1, with TRBD2 matching over 12 bases. Losses at the gene ends were 5 bases for V and 4 bases for J; bases not matched to a gene: 9. In germline, CDR1 is SEHNR, CDR2 FQNEAQ (reference sequence). The CDR3 consists of 17 residues. The CDR3 sequence: CASSPLTSGGSYNEQFF. DNA for the CDR3: TGTGCCAGCAGCCCGCTGACTAGCGGGGGAAGTTACAATGAGCAGTTCTTC. The full variable domain, with the rest looked up from reference TRBV7-9 and TRBJ2-1, is DTGVSQNPRHKITKRGQNVTFRCDPISEHNRLYWYRQTLGQGPEFLTYFQNEAQLEKSRLLSDRFSAERPKGSFSTLEIQRTEQGDSAMYLCASSPLTSGGSYNEQFFGPGTRLTVL.

This clonotype has ten or more counts. This rearrangement joins TRBV10-3 to TRBJ1-4; D not resolved. The CDR3 is 17 residues long. CDR1 is ENHRY, CDR2 SYGVKD, per germline. V dropped 0 bases and J dropped 7 bases, with 18 bases sitting between them. The CDR3 coding sequence is TGTGCCATCAGTGAGTCGACGCGGCACCCGTGGATTGAAAAACTGTTTTTT. It is translated as CAISESTRHPWIEKLFF.

This clonotype has ten or more counts. V gene TRBV12-3 or TRBV12-4 combines with J gene TRBJ2-5; 9 bases agree with TRBD2. CDR3 length: 14 residues. With 6 bases clipped from V and 5 bases from J, the junction kept 7 bases outside the gene matches. The DNA of the CDR3 is TGTGCCAGCAGCCCGGGACTAGCCGTGGAGACCCAGTACTTC. It is translated as CASSPGLAVETQYF.

The table lists this clonotype with many counts. No DNA is shown, since the ends of the CDR3 on it are uncertain; the CDR3 is the one TCRdb lists. The CDR3 loop reads CASSVGWGTSPFF. The rearrangement joins TRBV7-3 to TRBJ2-1; TRBD2, the table's D call, was not compared with the DNA. Inclusive of both ends, the CDR3 amounts to 13 amino acids. Germline V gene sequence: CDR1 SGHTA, CDR2 FQGTGA.

The V and J genes are TRBV7-9 and TRBJ1-1; D may be TRBD1 (6 bases). The germline CDR1 and CDR2 sequences are SEHNR and FQNEAQ (reference sequence). CDR3 length: 17 amino acids. Trimming took 5 bases from V and 5 from J, leaving 24 bases between them. Written as DNA, the CDR3 is TGTGCCAGCAGCCCTCGGGTGTTCGGGGGCGGGCGGACTGAAGCTTTCTTT. Its protein is CASSPRVFGGGRTEAFF.

This clonotype was seen a few times. This chain uses TRBV29-1 with TRBJ2-1; D gene uncertain. The ends were cut back, 1 base at V and 9 bases at J, with 10 bases in the middle. Germline CDR1 SQVTM, CDR2 ANQGSEA. This CDR3 has 12 residues. This CDR3 is CSVEGLGTEQFF. In DNA form, the CDR3 reads TGCAGCGTTGAAGGGCTAGGCACTGAGCAGTTCTTC.

This clonotype was detected only a few times. This chain links TRBV4-3 with TRBJ2-5, with 7 bases aligning to TRBD1. CDR3 length equals 16 residues. V shed 1 base and J 4 bases; nucleotides not matched to a gene: 9. The germline CDR1 and CDR2 sequences are LGHNA and YSLEER. As DNA, the CDR3 is TGCGCCAGCAGCCAAGGAATTCGGACAGGACGAGAGACCCAGTACTTC. Its protein product is CASSQGIRTGRETQYF.

This chain connects TRBV18 to TRBJ1-5, with 11 bases fitting TRBD1. This CDR3 is 16 amino acids long. The V segment lost 3 bases and the J segment 7 bases; nucleotides outside the gene matches: 8. Germline lookup yields CDR1 KGHSH and CDR2 LQKENI. DNA for the CDR3: TGTGCCAGCTCACCGAGGGGGGACAGGGGGGGCCAGCCCCAGCATTTT. As protein: CASSPRGDRGGQPQHF.

The chain has TRBV12-3 or TRBV12-4 and TRBJ2-1; D call uncertain. This CDR3 comprises 14 residues. The ends were cut back, 6 bases at V and 9 bases at J, with 18 bases in the middle. The CDR3 reads CASSPHRLKSEQFF. The CDR3 region has the DNA TGTGCCAGCAGCCCGCACCGACTCAAGAGTGAGCAGTTCTTC.

The V call is TRBV12-3 or TRBV12-4, the J call TRBJ2-5; weak D call: TRBD2 (5 bases). The CDR3 is 12 amino acids. V shed 5 bases and J shed 7 bases, with 11 bases lying between them. DNA of the CDR3: TGTGCCAGCAGTCTCGCGGGCGGGACCCAGTACTTC. Protein sequence: CASSLAGGTQYF.

This clonotype occurred a few times. J is TRBJ2-5 and V is TRBV15, with 12 bases fitting TRBD1. Germline V gene data show CDR1 as LNHNV and CDR2 as YYDKDF (reference sequence). CDR3 size: 17 residues. The V segment lost 5 bases and the J segment 2 bases; nucleotides outside the gene matches: 9. CDR3 loop: CATSSGQGARMQETQYF. CDR3 DNA: TGTGCCACCAGCTCGGGACAGGGGGCCCGGATGCAAGAGACCCAGTACTTC.

The rearrangement joins TRBV7-2 to TRBJ2-5; maybe TRBD2 (5 bases). CDR1 is SGHTA, CDR2 FQGNSA, per germline. The V gene lost 5 bases and the J gene lost 4 bases, with 17 bases spanning the gap. The CDR3 has 15 residues. The CDR3 sequence is CASSAGNFEAETQYF. The CDR3 DNA reads TGTGCCAGCAGCGCCGGGAACTTTGAGGCAGAGACCCAGTACTTC.

This clonotype was found many times. V gene TRBV5-5 combines with J gene TRBJ1-6; the D is unclear. Per germline, CDR1 SGHKS and CDR2 YYEKEE (reference sequence). The CDR3 sequence is 15 residues long. V was cut by 0 bases and J by 5 bases, with 9 bases left in between. The chain's CDR3 is CASSLEQIHNSPLHF. CDR3 in DNA: TGTGCCAGCAGCTTGGAACAGATACATAATTCACCCCTCCACTTT.

This chain links TRBV18 with TRBJ2-3; 9 nucleotides agree with TRBD2. V shed 2 bases, J shed 5 bases, and the junction held 11 bases outside the gene matches. The CDR3 is 17 residues long. The germline CDR1 and CDR2 sequences are KGHSH and LQKENI. This CDR3 is CASSPEMRGGRRDTQYF. The CDR3 DNA sequence: TGTGCCAGCTCACCAGAAATGCGGGGGGGCCGGAGAGATACGCAGTATTTT.

This clonotype occurred a few times. The V gene is TRBV28, the J gene TRBJ2-1; 9 bases fit TRBD1. The CDR3 is 16 amino acids. V shed 7 bases and J 9 bases; nucleotides not matched to a gene: 16. Germline assignment: CDR1 MDHEN and CDR2 SYDVKM. CDR3 in DNA: TGTGCCAGCAACACCCTCGGGACAGGGTCTGCGGGTGAGCAGTTCTTC. This gives the protein CASNTLGTGSAGEQFF.

V usage is TRBV11-2 and J usage is TRBJ2-1; 8 bases match TRBD1. Germline CDR1 and CDR2: SGHAT and FQNNGV. V shed 1 base and J 8 bases; nucleotides not matched to a gene: 7. CDR3 length: 15 amino acids. CDR3 region: CASSLVGTGFDEQFF. CDR3 coding DNA: TGTGCCAGCAGCTTAGTTGGGACAGGTTTCGATGAGCAGTTCTTC.

The chain employs TRBV5-1 and TRBJ1-1; TRBD1 matches at 8 bases. The CDR3 totals 14 residues. The germline V gene has CDR1 SGHRS and CDR2 YFSETQ. V lost 4 bases and J lost 4; bases outside the gene matches: 6. The CDR3 region has the DNA TGCGCCAGCAGCCCAACTACAGGGGGCACTGAAGCTTTCTTT. Protein product: CASSPTTGGTEAFF.

The chain combines TRBV6-5 with TRBJ2-3; 8 bases map to TRBD2. Germline values: CDR1 MNHEY, CDR2 SVGAGI. The V segment lost 4 bases and the J segment 5 bases; nucleotides outside the gene matches: 5. This CDR3 is 14 amino acids long. For the CDR3, the DNA is TGTGCCAGCAGTTCGGGGGGGCGAGGAGATACGCAGTATTTT. Encoded protein: CASSSGGRGDTQYF.

As DNA, the CDR3 is TGTGCCAGCAGCTCCCTGTCCAGCGAGGCCGAATCCTACGAGCAGTACTTC. Translating it yields CASSSLSSEAESYEQYF. This rearrangement joins TRBV7-6 to TRBJ2-7; D is undetermined. This CDR3 has 17 residues. Germline CDR1 and CDR2: SGHVS and FNYEAQ. V was cut by 4 bases and J by 1 base, with 20 bases left in between.

The chain combines TRBV29-1 with TRBJ2-6; TRBD2 is a possible D gene (6 bases). CDR1 and CDR2 from the germline V gene are SQVTM and ANQGSEA. V lost 5 bases to trimming and J lost 0 bases, with 8 bases between them. This CDR3 comprises 14 residues. The CDR3, as DNA: TGCAGCGTTTCGGGGGACTCTGGGGCCAACGTCCTGACTTTC. This sequence encodes CSVSGDSGANVLTF.

This clonotype was counted many times. This chain uses TRBV7-2 with TRBJ2-3; D is undetermined. The ends were cut back, 5 bases at V and 1 base at J, with 10 bases in the middle. The CDR3 has 14 residues. Germline assignment: CDR1 SGHTA and CDR2 FQGNSA. The CDR3 is CASSKNQGTDTQYF. CDR3 nucleotides: TGTGCCAGCAGCAAAAATCAGGGCACAGATACGCAGTATTTT.

This clonotype was counted a few times. The chain employs TRBV6-5 and TRBJ1-4; D is perhaps TRBD1 (5 bases). The CDR3 consists of 16 residues. CDR1 and CDR2 from the germline V gene are MNHEY and SVGAGI. The V end was cut by 2 bases, the J end by 0 bases, with 10 bases between. CDR3 sequence: CASSYRAGPTNEKLFF. CDR3 in DNA: TGTGCCAGCAGTTACCGGGCAGGGCCAACTAATGAAAAACTGTTTTTT.

The rearrangement links TRBV6-2 or TRBV6-3 to TRBJ1-5, with 7 bases matching TRBD1. The V gene end was trimmed by 5 bases and the J gene end by 5 bases; junction bases not matched to a gene: 6. CDR1 and CDR2 (germline): MNHEY, SVGEGT. The CDR3 spans 14 residues. The CDR3: CASSTYGTDQPQHF. For the CDR3, the DNA is TGTGCCAGCAGTACCTATGGGACAGATCAGCCCCAGCATTTT.

This clonotype was detected only a few times. The rearrangement joins TRBV29-1 to TRBJ2-1, with D unclear. CDR1 is SQVTM, CDR2 ANQGSEA, per germline. V was cut by 3 bases and J by 1 base, with 10 bases left in between. The CDR3 contains 14 residues. DNA of the CDR3: TGCAGCGTTGAGTGGAGTAGGTCCTACAATGAGCAGTTCTTC. Translating gives CSVEWSRSYNEQFF.

CDR3 DNA: TGTGCCAGCTCACCCCAGGGCACTCGAGGGGGCGCAAGTGGAAACACCATATATTTT. It encodes CASSPQGTRGGASGNTIYF. The chain links TRBV18 to TRBJ1-3, with 7 bases identical to TRBD1. J lost 3 bases, V lost 3 bases, and 17 bases had no gene match. This CDR3 comprises 19 residues. The germline V gene has CDR1 KGHSH and CDR2 LQKENI.